This T cell receptor beta chain derives from a study of T cell responses to AZD1222 COVID-19 vaccine. Study summary: Investigators merged groups given second doses at roughly 4 or roughly 12 weeks.

Study conclusions and caveats: Seropositive status at baseline applied to only five or six AZD1222 recipients. Every sample of the repertoires postdated the peak T cell response.

Germline trimming cut 0 bases from V and 8 bases from J; bases unmatched to any gene: 11. Germline CDR1 SGDLS, CDR2 YYNGEE. This CDR3 comprises 16 residues. The protocol was immunoSEQ multiplex PCR, while the TCRdb copy is restricted to in-frame clones and leaves out a portion. The sample has about 100,000 clones, approximately 86% seen once. This clone was counted between two and nine times. Its target is unknown. The sequences come from peripheral blood, collected on day 0 of AZD1222 vaccination. This sequence originates from an adult in good health. The chain couples TRBV9 to TRBJ1-2; 9 nucleotides align to TRBD1. The CDR3 is CASSVGDRATNGGYTF. The CDR3 coding sequence is TGTGCCAGCAGCGTAGGGGACAGGGCTACCAATGGGGGCTACACCTTC.